These T cell receptor beta chains were read from a single sample in a study of vaccination and CD4 T cells after COVID-19. TCRdb itself ran the PCR reads through MiXCR, one entry per CDR3 protein. The sample records 15,000 or so distinct CDR3 sequences, nearly 75% being singletons. These receptors lack a known antigen. The specimen sequenced was CD4+ T cells from blood, cultured in vitro. The receptors come from a human donor who had recovered from COVID-19. The CDR3 runs from the conserved cysteine through the conserved F or W. D genes are given only for firm matches. Clone size is stated in some rows and not others, as once, few, many or a class when expanded.

clone size | J gene | D gene | V gene | CDR3 DNA | CDR3 protein
few | TRBJ1-3 | NA | TRBV20-1 | TGCAGTGCCCCTGACAGAAACTCTGGAAACACCATATATTTT | CSAPDRNSGNTIYF
NA | TRBJ2-7 | TRBD1 | TRBV6-1 | TGTGCCACGGGGACAGGGGTCTACGAGCAGTACTTC | CATGTGVYEQYF
NA | TRBJ1-2 | NA | TRBV19 | TGTGCCAGTTCACAGGTTGCTAACTATGGCTACACCTTC | CASSQVANYGYTF
NA | TRBJ2-4 | NA | TRBV7-9 | TGTGCCAGCAGCTTAGGGATTGGGGGCGGGAGATTGGCGGCCAAAAACATTCAGTACTTC | CASSLGIGGGRLAAKNIQYF
NA | TRBJ2-5 | TRBD2 | TRBV7-6 | TGTGCCAGCAGTTCCGGGACTAGCGGGAGGGCCCGGGAGACCCAGTACTTC | CASSSGTSGRARETQYF
NA | TRBJ1-2 | NA | TRBV12-3/TRBV12-4 | TGTGCCAGCAGTCCCATGGGCTATGGCTACACCTTC | CASSPMGYGYTF
NA | TRBJ1-1 | NA | TRBV25-1 | TGTGCCAGCAGTGAGGTTTATGACGGAGAAGCTTTCTTT | CASSEVYDGEAFF
NA | TRBJ2-7 | TRBD1 | TRBV20-1 | TGCAGTGCCCTGGGGGACAGCTCCTACGAGCAGTACTTC | CSALGDSSYEQYF
NA | TRBJ1-6 | NA | TRBV7-9 | TGTGCCAGCAGCCCCGGCTCGGGGAGCTCCTATAATTCACCCCTCCACTTT | CASSPGSGSSYNSPLHF
once | TRBJ2-2 | TRBD1 | TRBV7-2 | TGTGCCAGCAGCACCAGGGGGCCCGGGGAGCTGTTTTTT | CASSTRGPGELFF
NA | TRBJ2-5 | NA | TRBV7-9 | TGTGCCAGCAGAAGAACGGGACAAAGGCACGAGACCCAGTACTTC | CASRRTGQRHETQYF
NA | TRBJ2-3 | TRBD1 | TRBV12-3/TRBV12-4 | TGTGCCAGCAGCCGGGACAGGTTCGATACGCAGTATTTT | CASSRDRFDTQYF
few | TRBJ1-5 | NA | TRBV20-1 | TGCAGTGCTAGGGGGAGGGGATATAGCAATCAGCCCCAGCATTTT | CSARGRGYSNQPQHF
once | TRBJ1-1 | NA | TRBV7-3 | TGTGCCAGCAGCTTAGTGAGGGGGGTGAACACTAAAGCTTTCTTT | CASSLVRGVNTKAFF
once | TRBJ1-6 | TRBD1 | TRBV20-1 | TGCAGTGCTAGAGGGGAGGGGGCCGGGAGGTCCTATAATTCACCCCTCCACTTT | CSARGEGAGRSYNSPLHF
NA | TRBJ2-2 | TRBD2 | TRBV6-1 | TGTGCCAGCAGGCTGATTGGGACTAGGTGGACCGGGGAGCTGTTTTTT | CASRLIGTRWTGELFF
NA | TRBJ2-5 | NA | TRBV24-1 | TGTGCCACCATCCCCCCTGGATCAGACCAAGAGACCCAGTACTTC | CATIPPGSDQETQYF
NA | TRBJ2-7 | NA | TRBV6-1 | TGTGCCAGCAGTCCGACGGCCAACTCCGGCGAGCAGTACTTC | CASSPTANSGEQYF
NA | TRBJ1-4 | TRBD1 | TRBV6-1 | TGTGCCAGCAGTAACCCACAGGGGAGGGATGAAAAACTGTTTTTT | CASSNPQGRDEKLFF
NA | TRBJ1-2 | NA | TRBV28 | TGTGCCAGCAGCCGGGTCTGGGGCTACACCTTC | CASSRVWGYTF
once | TRBJ1-2 | NA | TRBV10-2 | TGCGCCAGCGGCGTTCAGAGCGGCTATGGCTACACCTTC | CASGVQSGYGYTF
NA | TRBJ2-1 | TRBD2 | TRBV6-1 | TGTGCCAGCAGTAGAGTCCCCGCTAGCGGGAGGGATGAGCAGTTCTTC | CASSRVPASGRDEQFF
NA | TRBJ2-5 | NA | TRBV2 | TGTGCCAGCAGCGAAAAAGAGACCCAGTACTTC | CASSEKETQYF
NA | TRBJ1-2 | TRBD1 | TRBV7-2 | TGTGCCAGCAGCTGGGACAGGGGAGATGGCTACACCTTC | CASSWDRGDGYTF
NA | TRBJ2-7 | NA | TRBV30 | TGTGCCTGGAGTCTAGGAGGCCTGTACTTC | CAWSLGGLYF
NA | TRBJ2-7 | NA | TRBV7-2 | TGTGCCAGCAGCTCCGCCCCCGGGGTAATCTTTGACTTC | CASSSAPGVIFDF